This record covers a single T cell receptor (beta chain). This CDR3 is 16 amino acids long. V shed 0 bases and J shed 2 bases, with 12 bases lying between them. The germline V gene has CDR1 MGHRA and CDR2 YSYEKL. Primers included in the PCR were 60 Vbeta and 13 Jbeta primers. Using immunoSEQ multiplex PCR, the repertoire was profiled, and TCRdb retains in-frame clones only, with some absent. The sample shows 85,000 to 100,000 clones, more than 65% of them seen only once. The data were taken from a study of cytomegalovirus exposure and HLA in healthy donors. The chain joins TRBV4-1 to TRBJ2-3; perhaps TRBD1 as D (5 bases). The receptor was isolated from a girl aged 2-9 years in good health and CMV-seropositive. The sequenced material came from PBMCs. CDR3 protein: CASSQDPDRYTDTQYF. In nucleotides, the CDR3 is TGCGCCAGCAGCCAAGATCCCGACAGATACACAGATACGCAGTATTTT.